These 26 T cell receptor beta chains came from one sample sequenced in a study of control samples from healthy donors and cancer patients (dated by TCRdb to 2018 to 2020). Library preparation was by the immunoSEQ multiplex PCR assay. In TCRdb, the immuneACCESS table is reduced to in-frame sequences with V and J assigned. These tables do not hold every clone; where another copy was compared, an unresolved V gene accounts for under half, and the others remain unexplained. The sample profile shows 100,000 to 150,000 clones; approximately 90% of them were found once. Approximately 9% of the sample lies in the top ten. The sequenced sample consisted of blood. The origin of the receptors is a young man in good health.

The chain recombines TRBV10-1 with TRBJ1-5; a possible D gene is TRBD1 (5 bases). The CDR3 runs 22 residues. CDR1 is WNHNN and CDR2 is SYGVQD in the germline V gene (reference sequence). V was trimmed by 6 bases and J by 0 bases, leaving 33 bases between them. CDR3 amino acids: CASRVPKATGTGGDYSNQPQHF. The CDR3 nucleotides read TGCGCCAGCAGAGTCCCTAAAGCAACTGGGACCGGGGGTGATTATAGCAATCAGCCCCAGCATTTT.

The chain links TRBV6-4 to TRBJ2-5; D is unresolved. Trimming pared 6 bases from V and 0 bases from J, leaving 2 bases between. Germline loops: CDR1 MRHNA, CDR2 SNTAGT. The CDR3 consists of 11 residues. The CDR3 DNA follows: TGTGCCAGCAGCGACCAAGAGACCCAGTACTTC. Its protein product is CASSDQETQYF.

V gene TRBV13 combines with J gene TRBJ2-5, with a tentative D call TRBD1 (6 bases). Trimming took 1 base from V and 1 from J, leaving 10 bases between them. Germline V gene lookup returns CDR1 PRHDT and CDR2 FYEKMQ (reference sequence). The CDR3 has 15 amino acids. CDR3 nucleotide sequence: TGTGCCAGCAGCTTAGTCGGACAGCTCCAAGAGACCCAGTACTTC. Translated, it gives CASSLVGQLQETQYF.

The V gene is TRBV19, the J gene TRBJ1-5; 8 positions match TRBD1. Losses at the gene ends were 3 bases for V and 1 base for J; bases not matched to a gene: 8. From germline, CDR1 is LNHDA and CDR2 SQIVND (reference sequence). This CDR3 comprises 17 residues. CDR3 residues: CASSMRQGARSNQPQHF. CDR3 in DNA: TGTGCCAGTAGTATGCGTCAGGGGGCGCGAAGCAATCAGCCCCAGCATTTT.

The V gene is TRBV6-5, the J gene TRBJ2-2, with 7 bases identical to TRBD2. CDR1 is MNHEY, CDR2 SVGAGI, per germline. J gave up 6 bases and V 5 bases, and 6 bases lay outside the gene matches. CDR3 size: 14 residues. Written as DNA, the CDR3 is TGTGCCAGCAGTCGGGCGACTAGCCCCGGGGAGCTGTTTTTT. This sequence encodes CASSRATSPGELFF.

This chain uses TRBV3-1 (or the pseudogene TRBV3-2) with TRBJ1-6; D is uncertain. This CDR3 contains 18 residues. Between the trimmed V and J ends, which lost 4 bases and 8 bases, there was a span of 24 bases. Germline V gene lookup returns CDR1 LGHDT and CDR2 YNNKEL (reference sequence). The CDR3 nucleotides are TGTGCCAGCAGCCGCGGCTACGGGCGGGGAATGGTCCATTCACCCCTCCACTTT. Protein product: CASSRGYGRGMVHSPLHF.

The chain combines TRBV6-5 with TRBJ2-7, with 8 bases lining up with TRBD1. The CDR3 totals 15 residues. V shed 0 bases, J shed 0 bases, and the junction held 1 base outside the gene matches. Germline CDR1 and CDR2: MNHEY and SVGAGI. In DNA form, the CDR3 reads TGTGCCAGCAGTTACTCCGGGACAGGCTCCTACGAGCAGTACTTC. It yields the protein CASSYSGTGSYEQYF.

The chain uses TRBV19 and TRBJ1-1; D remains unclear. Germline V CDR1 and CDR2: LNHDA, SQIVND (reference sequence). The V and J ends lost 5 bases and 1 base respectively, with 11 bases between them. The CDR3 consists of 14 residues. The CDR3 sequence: CASSFARANTEAFF. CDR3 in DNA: TGTGCCAGTAGTTTTGCAAGGGCGAACACTGAAGCTTTCTTT.

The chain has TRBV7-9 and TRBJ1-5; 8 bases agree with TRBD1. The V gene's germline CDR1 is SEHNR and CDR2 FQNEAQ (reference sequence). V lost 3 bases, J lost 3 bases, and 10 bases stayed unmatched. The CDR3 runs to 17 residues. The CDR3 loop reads CASSFGSEDRVNQPQHF. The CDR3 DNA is TGTGCCAGCAGCTTTGGGTCTGAGGACAGGGTCAATCAGCCCCAGCATTTT.

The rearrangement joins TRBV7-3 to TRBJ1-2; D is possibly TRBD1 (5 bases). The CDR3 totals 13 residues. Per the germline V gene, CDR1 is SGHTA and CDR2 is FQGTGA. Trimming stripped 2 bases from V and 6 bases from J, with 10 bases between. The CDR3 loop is CASSLGREHGYTF. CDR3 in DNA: TGTGCCAGCAGCTTAGGCAGGGAGCATGGCTACACCTTC.

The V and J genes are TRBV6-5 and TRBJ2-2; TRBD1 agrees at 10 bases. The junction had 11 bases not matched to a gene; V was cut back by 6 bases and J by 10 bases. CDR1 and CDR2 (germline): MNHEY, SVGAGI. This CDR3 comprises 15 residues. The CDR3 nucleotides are TGTGCCAGCAGGAAACCGGGACAGGGGTCGATGGAGCTGTTTTTT. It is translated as CASRKPGQGSMELFF.

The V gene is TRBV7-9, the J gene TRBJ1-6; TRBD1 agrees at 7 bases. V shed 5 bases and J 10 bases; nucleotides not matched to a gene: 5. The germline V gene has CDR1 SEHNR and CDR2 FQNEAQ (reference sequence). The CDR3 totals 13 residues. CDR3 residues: CASSLGQRSPLHF. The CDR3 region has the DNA TGTGCCAGCAGCCTGGGACAGCGCTCACCCCTCCACTTT.

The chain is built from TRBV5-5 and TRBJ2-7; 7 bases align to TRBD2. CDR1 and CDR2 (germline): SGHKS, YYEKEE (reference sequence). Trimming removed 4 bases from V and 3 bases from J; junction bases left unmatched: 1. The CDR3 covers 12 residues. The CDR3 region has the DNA TGTGCCAGCAGCCCGGGGGGCTACGAGCAGTACTTC. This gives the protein CASSPGGYEQYF.

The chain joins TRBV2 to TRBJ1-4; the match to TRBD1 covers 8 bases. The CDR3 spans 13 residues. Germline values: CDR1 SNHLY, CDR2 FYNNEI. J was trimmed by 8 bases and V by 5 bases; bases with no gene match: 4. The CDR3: CASSQGAREKLFF. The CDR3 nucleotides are TGTGCCAGCAGTCAGGGGGCGAGGGAAAAACTGTTTTTT.

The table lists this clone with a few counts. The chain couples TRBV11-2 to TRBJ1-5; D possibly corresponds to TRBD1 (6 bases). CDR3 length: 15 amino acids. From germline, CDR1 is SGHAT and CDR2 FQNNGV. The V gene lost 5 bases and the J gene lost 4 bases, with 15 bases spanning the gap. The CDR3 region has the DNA TGTGCCAGCAGCCCCGGGACAAGGGAAAATCAGCCCCAGCATTTT. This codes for CASSPGTRENQPQHF.

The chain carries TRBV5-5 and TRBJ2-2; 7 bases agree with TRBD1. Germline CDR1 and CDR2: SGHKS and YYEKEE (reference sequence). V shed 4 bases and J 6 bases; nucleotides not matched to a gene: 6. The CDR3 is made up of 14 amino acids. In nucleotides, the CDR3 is TGTGCCAGCAGCCCGGGACAGTTTTCCGGGGAGCTGTTTTTT. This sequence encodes CASSPGQFSGELFF.

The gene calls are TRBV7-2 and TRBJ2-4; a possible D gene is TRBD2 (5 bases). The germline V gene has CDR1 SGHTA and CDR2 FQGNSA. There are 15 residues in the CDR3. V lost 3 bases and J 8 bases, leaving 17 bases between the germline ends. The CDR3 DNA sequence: TGTGCCAGCAGCTTTCAACTAGACCTCGGGTACATTCAGTACTTC. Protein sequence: CASSFQLDLGYIQYF.

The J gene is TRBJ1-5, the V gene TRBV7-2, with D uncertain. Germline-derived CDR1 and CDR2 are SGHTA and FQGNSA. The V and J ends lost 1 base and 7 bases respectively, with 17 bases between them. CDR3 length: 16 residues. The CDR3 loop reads CASSLEIRGGYQPQHF. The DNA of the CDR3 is TGTGCCAGCAGCTTAGAAATCCGGGGAGGATACCAGCCCCAGCATTTT.

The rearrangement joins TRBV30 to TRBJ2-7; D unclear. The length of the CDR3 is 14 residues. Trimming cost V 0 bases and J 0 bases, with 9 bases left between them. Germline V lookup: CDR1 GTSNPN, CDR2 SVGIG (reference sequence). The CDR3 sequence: CAWSVAPNSYEQYF. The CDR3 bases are TGTGCCTGGAGTGTTGCACCCAACTCCTACGAGCAGTACTTC.

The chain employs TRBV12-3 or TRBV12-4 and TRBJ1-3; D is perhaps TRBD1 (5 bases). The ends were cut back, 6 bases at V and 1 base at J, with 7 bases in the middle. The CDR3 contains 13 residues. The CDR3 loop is CASRAGSGNTIYF. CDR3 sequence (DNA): TGTGCCAGCAGGGCAGGGTCTGGAAACACCATATATTTT.

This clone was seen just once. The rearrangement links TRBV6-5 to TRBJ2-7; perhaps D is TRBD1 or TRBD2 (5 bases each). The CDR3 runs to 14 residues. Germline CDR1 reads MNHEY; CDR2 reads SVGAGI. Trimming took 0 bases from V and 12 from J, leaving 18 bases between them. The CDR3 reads CASSYSRAQGGLYF. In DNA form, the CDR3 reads TGTGCCAGCAGTTACTCGAGGGCGCAGGGCGGGCTGTACTTC.

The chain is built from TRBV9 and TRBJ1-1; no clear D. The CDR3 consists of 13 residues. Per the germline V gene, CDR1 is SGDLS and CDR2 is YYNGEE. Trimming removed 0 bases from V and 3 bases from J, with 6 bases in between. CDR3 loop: CASSVDKYTEAFF. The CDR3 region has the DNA TGTGCCAGCAGCGTAGATAAGTACACTGAAGCTTTCTTT.

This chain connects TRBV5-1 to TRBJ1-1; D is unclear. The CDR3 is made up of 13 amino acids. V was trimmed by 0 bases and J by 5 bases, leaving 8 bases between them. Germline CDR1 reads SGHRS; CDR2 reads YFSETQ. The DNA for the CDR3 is TGCGCCAGCAGCTTGGATGTGGAGACTGAAGCTTTCTTT. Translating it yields CASSLDVETEAFF. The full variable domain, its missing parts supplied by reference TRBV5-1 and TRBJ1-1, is KAGVTQTPRYLIKTRGQQVTLSCSPISGHRSVSWYQQTPGQGLQFLFEYFSETQRNKGNFPGRFSGRQFSNSRSEMNVSTLELGDSALYLCASSLDVETEAFFGQGTRLTVV.

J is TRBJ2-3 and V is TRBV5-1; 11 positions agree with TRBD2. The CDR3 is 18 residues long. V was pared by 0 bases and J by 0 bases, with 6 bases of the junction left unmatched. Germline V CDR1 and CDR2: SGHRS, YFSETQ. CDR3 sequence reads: CASSLARASGGSTDTQYF. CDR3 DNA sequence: TGCGCCAGCAGCTTGGCTCGGGCTAGCGGGGGGAGCACAGATACGCAGTATTTT. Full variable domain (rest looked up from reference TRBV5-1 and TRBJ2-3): KAGVTQTPRYLIKTRGQQVTLSCSPISGHRSVSWYQQTPGQGLQFLFEYFSETQRNKGNFPGRFSGRQFSNSRSEMNVSTLELGDSALYLCASSLARASGGSTDTQYFGPGTRLTVL.

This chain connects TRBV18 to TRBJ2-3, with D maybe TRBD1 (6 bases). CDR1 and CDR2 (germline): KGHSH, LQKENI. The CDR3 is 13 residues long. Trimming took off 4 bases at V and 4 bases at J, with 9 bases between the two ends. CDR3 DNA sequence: TGTGCCAGCTCACGGCGACAGGCAGATACGCAGTATTTT. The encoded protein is CASSRRQADTQYF. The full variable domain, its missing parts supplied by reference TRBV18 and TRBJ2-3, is NAGVMQNPRHLVRRRGQEARLRCSPMKGHSHVYWYRQLPEEGLKFMVYLQKENIIDESGMPKERFSAEFPKEGPSILRIQQVVRGDSAAYFCASSRRQADTQYFGPGTRLTVL.

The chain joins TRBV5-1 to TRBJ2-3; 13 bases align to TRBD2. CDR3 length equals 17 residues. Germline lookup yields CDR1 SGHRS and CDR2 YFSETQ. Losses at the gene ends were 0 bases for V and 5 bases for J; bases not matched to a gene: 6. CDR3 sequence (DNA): TGCGCCAGCAGCTTGGACACTAGCGGGGGGGTGTTAGATACGCAGTATTTT. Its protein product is CASSLDTSGGVLDTQYF. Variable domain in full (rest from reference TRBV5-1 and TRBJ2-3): KAGVTQTPRYLIKTRGQQVTLSCSPISGHRSVSWYQQTPGQGLQFLFEYFSETQRNKGNFPGRFSGRQFSNSRSEMNVSTLELGDSALYLCASSLDTSGGVLDTQYFGPGTRLTVL.